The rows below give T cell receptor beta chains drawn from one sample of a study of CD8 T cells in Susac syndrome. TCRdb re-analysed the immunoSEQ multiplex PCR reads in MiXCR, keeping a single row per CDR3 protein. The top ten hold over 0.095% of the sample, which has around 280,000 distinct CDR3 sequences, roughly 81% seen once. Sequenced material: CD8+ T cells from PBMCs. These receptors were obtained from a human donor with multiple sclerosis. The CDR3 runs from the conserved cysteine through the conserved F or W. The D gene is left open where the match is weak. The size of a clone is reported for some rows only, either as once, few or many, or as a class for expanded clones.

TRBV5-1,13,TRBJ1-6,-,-,CASSFTGGSPLHF,TGCGCCAGCAGCTTTACCGGGGGCTCACCCCTCCACTTT
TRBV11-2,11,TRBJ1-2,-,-,CASSPGLAYTF,TGTGCCAGCAGCCCCGGGTTGGCCTACACCTTC
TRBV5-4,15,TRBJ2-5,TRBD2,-,CASSLAGGPPETQYF,TGTGCCAGCAGTTTAGCGGGAGGGCCACCAGAGACCCAGTACTTC
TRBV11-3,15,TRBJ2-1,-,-,CASSLSGRPYNEQFF,TGTGCCAGCAGCTTAAGCGGACGCCCGTACAATGAGCAGTTCTTC
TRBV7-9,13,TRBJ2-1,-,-,CASSTPAADKQFF,TGTGCCAGCAGCACCCCCGCGGCAGACAAGCAGTTCTTC
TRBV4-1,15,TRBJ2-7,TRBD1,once,CASSHLRQGSYEQYF,TGCGCCAGCAGCCATTTGCGACAGGGGTCCTACGAGCAGTACTTC
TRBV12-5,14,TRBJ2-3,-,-,CASGLSVSTDTQYF,TGTGCTAGTGGCCTGAGCGTCAGCACAGATACGCAGTATTTT
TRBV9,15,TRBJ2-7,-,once,CASSVGRGLGYEQYF,TGTGCCAGCAGCGTAGGAAGGGGCTTGGGCTACGAGCAGTACTTC
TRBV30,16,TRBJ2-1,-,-,CAWSVGRRSSYNEQFF,TGTGCCTGGAGTGTAGGTAGGCGGAGCTCCTACAATGAGCAGTTCTTC
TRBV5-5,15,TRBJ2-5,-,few,CASSHRDGDRETQYF,TGTGCCAGCAGTCACCGGGACGGCGATAGGGAGACCCAGTACTTC
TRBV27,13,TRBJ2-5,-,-,CASSTVPGETQYF,TGTGCCAGCAGTACCGTACCGGGAGAGACCCAGTACTTC
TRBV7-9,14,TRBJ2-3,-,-,CASSPHSSTDTQYF,TGTGCCAGCAGCCCCCACAGCAGCACAGATACGCAGTATTTT
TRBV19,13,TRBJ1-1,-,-,CASLGHFNTEAFF,TGTGCCAGTCTGGGACATTTCAACACTGAAGCTTTCTTT
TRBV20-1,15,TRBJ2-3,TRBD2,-,CSANPREAHTDTQYF,TGCAGTGCAAACCCGCGGGAGGCCCACACAGATACGCAGTATTTT
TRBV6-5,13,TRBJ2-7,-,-,CASSYRAAYEQYF,TGTGCCAGCAGTTACAGGGCGGCCTACGAGCAGTACTTC
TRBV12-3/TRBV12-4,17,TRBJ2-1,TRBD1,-,CASSLELDRSLYNEQFF,TGTGCCAGCAGTTTGGAGTTGGACAGGTCCCTCTACAATGAGCAGTTCTTC
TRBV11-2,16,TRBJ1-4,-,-,CASSPLRESPDEKLFF,TGTGCCAGCAGTCCGTTGCGAGAGTCACCCGATGAAAAACTGTTTTTT
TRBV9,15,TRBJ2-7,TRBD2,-,CASSVGTSGSREQYF,TGTGCCAGCAGCGTAGGGACTAGCGGGAGTCGCGAGCAGTACTTC
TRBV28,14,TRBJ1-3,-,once,CASNRQVSGNTIYF,TGTGCCAGCAACAGACAGGTCTCTGGAAACACCATATATTTT
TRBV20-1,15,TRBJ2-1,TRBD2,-,CSARGAGGSYNEQFF,TGCAGTGCTAGAGGGGCGGGGGGCTCCTACAATGAGCAGTTCTTC
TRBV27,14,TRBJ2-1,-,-,CASSPGAYRNEQFF,TGTGCCAGCAGTCCGGGCGCCTATCGCAATGAGCAGTTCTTC
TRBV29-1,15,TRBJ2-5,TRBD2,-,CSVRTSGRGQETQYF,TGCAGCGTCAGGACTAGCGGGAGGGGGCAAGAGACCCAGTACTTC
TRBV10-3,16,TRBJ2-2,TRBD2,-,CAIRVGLAGNTGELFF,TGTGCCATCAGAGTGGGACTAGCGGGAAACACCGGGGAGCTGTTTTTT
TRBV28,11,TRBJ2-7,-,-,CATHSYYEQYF,TGTGCCACCCACTCATACTACGAGCAGTACTTC
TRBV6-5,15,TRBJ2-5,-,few,CASSYSSPRRETQYF,TGTGCCAGCAGTTACTCGAGTCCTAGGCGGGAGACCCAGTACTTC
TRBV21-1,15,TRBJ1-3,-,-,CASSKAELSGNTIYF,TGTGCCAGCAGCAAAGCCGAGCTCTCTGGAAACACCATATATTTT
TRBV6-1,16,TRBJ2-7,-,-,CASIRNGRFLGYEQYF,TGTGCCAGCATACGGAATGGGAGGTTTTTGGGCTACGAGCAGTACTTC
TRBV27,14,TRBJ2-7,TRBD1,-,CASRTGTGLDEQYF,TGTGCCAGCAGGACCGGGACAGGTTTGGACGAGCAGTACTTC